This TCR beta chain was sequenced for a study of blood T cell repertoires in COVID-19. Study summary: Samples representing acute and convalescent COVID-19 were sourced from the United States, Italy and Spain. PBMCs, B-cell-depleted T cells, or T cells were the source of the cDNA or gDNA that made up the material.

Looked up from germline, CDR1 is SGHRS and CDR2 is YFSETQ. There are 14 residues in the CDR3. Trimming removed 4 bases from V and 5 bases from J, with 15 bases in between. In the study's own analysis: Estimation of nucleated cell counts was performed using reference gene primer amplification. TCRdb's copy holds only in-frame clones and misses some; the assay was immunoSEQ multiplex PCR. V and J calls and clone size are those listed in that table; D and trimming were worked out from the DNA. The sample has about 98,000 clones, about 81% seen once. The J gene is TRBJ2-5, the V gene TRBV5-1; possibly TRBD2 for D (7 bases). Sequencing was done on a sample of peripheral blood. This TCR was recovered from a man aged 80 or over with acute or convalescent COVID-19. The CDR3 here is CASSPGLGGETQYF. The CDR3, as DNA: TGCGCCAGCAGCCCCGGACTAGGGGGGGAGACCCAGTACTTC.